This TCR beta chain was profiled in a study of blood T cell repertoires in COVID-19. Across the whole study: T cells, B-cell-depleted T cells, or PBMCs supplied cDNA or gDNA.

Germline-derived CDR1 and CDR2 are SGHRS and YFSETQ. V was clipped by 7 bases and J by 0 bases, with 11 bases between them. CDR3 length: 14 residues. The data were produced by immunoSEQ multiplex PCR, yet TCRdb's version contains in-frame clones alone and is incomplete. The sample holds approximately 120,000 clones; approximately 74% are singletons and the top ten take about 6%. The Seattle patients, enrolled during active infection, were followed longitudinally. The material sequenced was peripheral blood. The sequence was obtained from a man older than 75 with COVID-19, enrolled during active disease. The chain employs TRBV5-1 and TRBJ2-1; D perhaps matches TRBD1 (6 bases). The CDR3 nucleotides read TGCGCCAGCGCTGAACAGGGCTCCTACAATGAGCAGTTCTTC. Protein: CASAEQGSYNEQFF. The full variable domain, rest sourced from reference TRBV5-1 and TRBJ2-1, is KAGVTQTPRYLIKTRGQQVTLSCSPISGHRSVSWYQQTPGQGLQFLFEYFSETQRNKGNFPGRFSGRQFSNSRSEMNVSTLELGDSALYLCASAEQGSYNEQFFGPGTRLTVL.